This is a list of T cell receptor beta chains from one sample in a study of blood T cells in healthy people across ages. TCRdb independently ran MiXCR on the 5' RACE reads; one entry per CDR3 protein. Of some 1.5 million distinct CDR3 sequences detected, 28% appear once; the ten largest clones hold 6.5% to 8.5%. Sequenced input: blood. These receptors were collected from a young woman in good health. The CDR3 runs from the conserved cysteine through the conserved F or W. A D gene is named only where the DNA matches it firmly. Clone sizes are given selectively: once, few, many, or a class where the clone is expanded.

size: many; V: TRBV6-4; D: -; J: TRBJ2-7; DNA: TGTGCCAGCCAAGTTGAGGCAGGCACCTACGAGCAGTACTTC; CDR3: CASQVEAGTYEQYF
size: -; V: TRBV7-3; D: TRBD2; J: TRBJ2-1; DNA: TGTGCCAGCAGCGCGTCCCTAGCGGGGGGGCTGGATGAGCAGTTCTTC; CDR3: CASSASLAGGLDEQFF
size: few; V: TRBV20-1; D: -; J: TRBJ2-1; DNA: TGCAGTGCTACCGCACCTACGGGGGCCTCCAATGAGCAGTTCTTC; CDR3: CSATAPTGASNEQFF
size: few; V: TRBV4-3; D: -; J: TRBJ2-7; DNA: TGCACCAGCAGCCCATCTGTCGGGGACGAGCAGTACTTC; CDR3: CTSSPSVGDEQYF
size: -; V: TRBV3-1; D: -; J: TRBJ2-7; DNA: TGTGCCGGCAGCCAGGGAGTCCACGAGCAGTACTTC; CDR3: CAGSQGVHEQYF
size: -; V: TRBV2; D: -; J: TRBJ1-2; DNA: TGTGCCAGCAGCACCAAGGAGGTCGTCCGGGATGGCTACACCTTC; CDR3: CASSTKEVVRDGYTF
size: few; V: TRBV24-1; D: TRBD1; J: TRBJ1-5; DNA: TGTGCCACAGTCCGGGACAGGGAAGGTCAGCCCCAGCATTTT; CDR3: CATVRDREGQPQHF
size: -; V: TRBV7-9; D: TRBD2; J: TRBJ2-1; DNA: TGTGCCAGCAGCCGACCCGGACTAGCGGGAGGGACTGATGAGCAGTTCTTC; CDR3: CASSRPGLAGGTDEQFF
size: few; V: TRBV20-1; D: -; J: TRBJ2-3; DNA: TGCAGTGCTAGGGGCTTTACCACAGATACGCAGTATTTT; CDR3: CSARGFTTDTQYF
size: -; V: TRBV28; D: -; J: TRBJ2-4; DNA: TGTGCCAGCAGTTTAGAGGGGGGACTCCGAAACATTCAGTACTTC; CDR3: CASSLEGGLRNIQYF
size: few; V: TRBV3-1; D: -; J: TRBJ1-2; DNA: TGTGCCAGCAGCCCAGGACAGACGAGAGGGGGCTACACCTTC; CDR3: CASSPGQTRGGYTF
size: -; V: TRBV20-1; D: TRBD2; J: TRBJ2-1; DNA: TGCAGTGCTAGCGGGACTAGCGCCGACAATGAGCAGTTCTTC; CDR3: CSASGTSADNEQFF
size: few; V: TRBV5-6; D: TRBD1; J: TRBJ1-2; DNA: TGTGCCAGCAGCCCAGACAGGGGGAAATATGGCTACACCTTC; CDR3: CASSPDRGKYGYTF
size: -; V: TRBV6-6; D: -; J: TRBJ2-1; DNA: TGTGCCAGCAACGAACAGGGAAATGAGCAGTTCTTC; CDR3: CASNEQGNEQFF